A single sample gave rise to the 6 T cell receptor beta chains below, sequenced in a study of CD8 T cells in Susac syndrome. It was with random hexamers that about 0.45 to 1 ug RNA was reverse transcribed. TCRdb reprocessed the immunoSEQ multiplex PCR reads with MiXCR, giving one entry per CDR3 protein. The sample contains 150,000 or so distinct CDR3 sequences, around 95% of which appear only once. Material for sequencing was CD4+ T cells from PBMCs. The source is a human donor with Susac syndrome.

The V and J genes are TRBV20-1 and TRBJ1-2, with a possible D match to TRBD1 (6 bases). Per germline, CDR1 DFQATT and CDR2 SNEGSKA (reference sequence). The V gene lost 6 bases and the J gene lost 6 bases, with 17 bases spanning the gap. The CDR3 is 13 residues long. Here the CDR3 reads CSARTTGFNGYTF. Here the CDR3 DNA reads TGCAGTGCCCGTACTACAGGGTTTAATGGCTACACCTTC.

The chain has TRBV28 and TRBJ2-3; D ambiguous. CDR3 length: 15 amino acids. Germline-derived CDR1 and CDR2 are MDHEN and SYDVKM. V lost 1 base and J 6 bases, leaving 14 bases between the germline ends. The DNA for the CDR3 is TGTGCCAGCAGTTTATATACGCCCATCCAGGATACGCAGTATTTT. This translates into CASSLYTPIQDTQYF.

The rearrangement joins TRBV4-3 to TRBJ2-2; 8 bases fit TRBD1. Germline values: CDR1 LGHNA, CDR2 YSLEER. The CDR3 is 16 amino acids. Trimming took 4 bases from V and 1 from J; bases not matched to a gene: 5. CDR3 bases: TGCGCCAGCAGCCCGAACAGGGGGGTGAACACCGGGGAGCTGTTTTTT. It is translated as CASSPNRGVNTGELFF.

The chain joins TRBV19 to TRBJ1-2; TRBD1 might be the D (5 bases). Germline loops: CDR1 LNHDA, CDR2 SQIVND (reference sequence). The CDR3 runs to 14 residues. Trimming took off 3 bases at V and 2 bases at J, with 10 bases between the two ends. This CDR3 is CASSIGGVNYGYTF. The DNA for the CDR3 is TGTGCCAGTAGTATTGGGGGAGTCAACTATGGCTACACCTTC.

This clonotype was seen only once. The rearrangement uses TRBV7-9 and TRBJ1-1; D unclear. Trimming pared 6 bases from V and 4 bases from J, leaving 18 bases between. Germline CDR1 reads SEHNR; CDR2 reads FQNEAQ (reference sequence). This CDR3 is built from 15 residues. For the CDR3, the DNA is TGTGCCAGCAGTCCCCCCGCTACACCGAGCACTGAAGCTTTCTTT. Translating it yields CASSPPATPSTEAFF.

The chain joins TRBV7-8 to TRBJ2-1; 9 bases map to TRBD1. CDR3 length: 15 residues. V lost 3 bases to trimming and J lost 5 bases; unmatched junction nucleotides: 5. Germline CDR1 is SGHVS and CDR2 is FQNEAQ. CDR3 in DNA: TGTGCCAGCAGCTTCAGGACAGGGGATCACAATGAGCAGTTCTTC. This encodes CASSFRTGDHNEQFF.